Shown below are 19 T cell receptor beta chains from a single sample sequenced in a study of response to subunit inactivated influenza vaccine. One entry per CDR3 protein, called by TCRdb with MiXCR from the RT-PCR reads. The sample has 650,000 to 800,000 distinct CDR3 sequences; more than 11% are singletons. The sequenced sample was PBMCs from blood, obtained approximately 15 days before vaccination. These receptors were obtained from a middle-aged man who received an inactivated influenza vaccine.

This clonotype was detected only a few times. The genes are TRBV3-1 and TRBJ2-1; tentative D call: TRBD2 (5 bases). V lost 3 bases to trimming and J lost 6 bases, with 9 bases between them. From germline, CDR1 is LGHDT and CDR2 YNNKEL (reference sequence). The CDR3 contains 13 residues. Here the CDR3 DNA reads TGTGCCAGCAGCCACAACGGGATCAATGAGCAGTTCTTC. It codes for CASSHNGINEQFF.

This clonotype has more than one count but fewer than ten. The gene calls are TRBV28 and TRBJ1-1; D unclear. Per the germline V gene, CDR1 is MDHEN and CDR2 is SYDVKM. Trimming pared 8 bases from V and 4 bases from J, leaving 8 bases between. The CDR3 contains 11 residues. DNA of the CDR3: TGTGCCAGCCTGTGGTCCACTGAAGCTTTCTTT. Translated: CASLWSTEAFF.

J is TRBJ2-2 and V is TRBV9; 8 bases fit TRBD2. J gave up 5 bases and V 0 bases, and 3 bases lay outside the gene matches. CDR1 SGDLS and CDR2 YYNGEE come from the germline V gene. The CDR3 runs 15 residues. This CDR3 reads CASSVVGGATGELFF. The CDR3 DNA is TGTGCCAGCAGCGTAGTCGGGGGGGCGACCGGGGAGCTGTTTTTT.

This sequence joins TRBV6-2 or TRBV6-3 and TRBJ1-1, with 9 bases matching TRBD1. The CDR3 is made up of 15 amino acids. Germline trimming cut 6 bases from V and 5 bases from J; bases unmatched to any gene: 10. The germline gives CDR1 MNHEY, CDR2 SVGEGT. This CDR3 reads CASSLKRDRVTEAFF. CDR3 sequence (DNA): TGTGCCAGCAGCCTAAAACGGGACAGGGTGACTGAAGCTTTCTTT.

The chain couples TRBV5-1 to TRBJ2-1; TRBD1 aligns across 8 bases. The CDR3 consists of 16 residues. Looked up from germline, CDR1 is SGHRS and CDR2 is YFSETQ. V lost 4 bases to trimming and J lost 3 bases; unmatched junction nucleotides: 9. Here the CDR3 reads CASSPQGTGLYNEQFF. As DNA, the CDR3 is TGCGCCAGCAGCCCGCAAGGGACAGGCCTCTACAATGAGCAGTTCTTC.

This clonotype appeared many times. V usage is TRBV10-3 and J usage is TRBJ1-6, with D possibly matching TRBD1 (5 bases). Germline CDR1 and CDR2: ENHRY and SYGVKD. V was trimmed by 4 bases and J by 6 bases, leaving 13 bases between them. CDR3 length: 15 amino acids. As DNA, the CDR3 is TGTGCCATCAGTGGGTCCGGGGCGGGTAATTCACCCCTCCACTTT. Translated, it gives CAISGSGAGNSPLHF.

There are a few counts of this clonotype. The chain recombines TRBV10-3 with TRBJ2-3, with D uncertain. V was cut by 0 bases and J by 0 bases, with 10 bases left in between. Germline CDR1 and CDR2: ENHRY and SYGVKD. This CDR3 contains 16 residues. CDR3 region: CAISESNRISTDTQYF. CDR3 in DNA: TGTGCCATCAGTGAGTCGAACCGGATTAGCACAGATACGCAGTATTTT.

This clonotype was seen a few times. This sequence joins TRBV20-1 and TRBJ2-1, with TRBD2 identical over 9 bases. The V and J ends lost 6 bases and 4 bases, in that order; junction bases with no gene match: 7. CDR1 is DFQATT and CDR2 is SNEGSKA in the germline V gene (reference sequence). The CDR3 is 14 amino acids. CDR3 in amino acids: CSANVAGEYNEQFF. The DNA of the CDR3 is TGCAGTGCCAATGTAGCGGGGGAATACAATGAGCAGTTCTTC.

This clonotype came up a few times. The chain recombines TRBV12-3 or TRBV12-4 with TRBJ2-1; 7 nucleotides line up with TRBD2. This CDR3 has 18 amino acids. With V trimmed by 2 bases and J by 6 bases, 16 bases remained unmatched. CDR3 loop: CASSLKVAFSGPSNEQFF. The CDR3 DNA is TGTGCCAGCAGTTTAAAGGTCGCCTTTAGCGGGCCATCCAATGAGCAGTTCTTC.

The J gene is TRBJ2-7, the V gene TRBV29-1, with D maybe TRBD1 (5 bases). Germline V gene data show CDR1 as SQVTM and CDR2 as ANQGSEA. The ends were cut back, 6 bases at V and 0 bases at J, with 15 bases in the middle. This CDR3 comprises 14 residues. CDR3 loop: CSVAGIANSYEQYF. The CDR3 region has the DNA TGCAGCGTCGCAGGGATCGCAAACTCCTACGAGCAGTACTTC.

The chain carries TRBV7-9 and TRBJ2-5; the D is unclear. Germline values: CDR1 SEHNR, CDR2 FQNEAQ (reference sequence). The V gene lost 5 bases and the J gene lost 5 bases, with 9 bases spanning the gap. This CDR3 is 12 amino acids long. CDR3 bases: TGTGCCAGCAGCACCGGCCCGGAGACCCAGTACTTC. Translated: CASSTGPETQYF.

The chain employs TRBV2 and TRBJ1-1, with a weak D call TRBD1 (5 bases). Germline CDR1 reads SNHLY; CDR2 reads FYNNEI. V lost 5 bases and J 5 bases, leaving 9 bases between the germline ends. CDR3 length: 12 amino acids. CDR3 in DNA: TGTGCCAGCAGTACCTGGACAACTGAAGCTTTCTTT. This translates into CASSTWTTEAFF.

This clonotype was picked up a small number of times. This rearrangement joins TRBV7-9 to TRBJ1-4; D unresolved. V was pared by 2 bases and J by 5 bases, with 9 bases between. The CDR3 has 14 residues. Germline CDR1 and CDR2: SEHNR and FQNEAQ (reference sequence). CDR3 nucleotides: TGTGCCAGCAGCTTACTTTCTCTCAATGAAAAACTGTTTTTT. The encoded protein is CASSLLSLNEKLFF.

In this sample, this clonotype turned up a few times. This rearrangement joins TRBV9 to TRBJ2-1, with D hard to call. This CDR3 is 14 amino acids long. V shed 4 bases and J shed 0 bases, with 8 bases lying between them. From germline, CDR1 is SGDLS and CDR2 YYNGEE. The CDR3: CASSPPYSYNEQFF. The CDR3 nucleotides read TGTGCCAGCAGCCCCCCCTACTCCTACAATGAGCAGTTCTTC.

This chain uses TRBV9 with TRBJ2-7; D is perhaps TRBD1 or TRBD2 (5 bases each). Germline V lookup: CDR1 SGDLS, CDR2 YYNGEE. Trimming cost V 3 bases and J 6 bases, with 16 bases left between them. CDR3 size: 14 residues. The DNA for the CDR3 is TGTGCCAGCAGCGGACTAAGGGGTGGCGGCGAGCAGTACTTC. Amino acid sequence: CASSGLRGGGEQYF. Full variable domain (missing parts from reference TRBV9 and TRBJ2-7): DSGVTQTPKHLITATGQRVTLRCSPRSGDLSVYWYQQSLDQGLQFLIQYYNGEERAKGNILERFSAQQFPDLHSELNLSSLELGDSALYFCASSGLRGGGEQYFGPGTRLTVT.

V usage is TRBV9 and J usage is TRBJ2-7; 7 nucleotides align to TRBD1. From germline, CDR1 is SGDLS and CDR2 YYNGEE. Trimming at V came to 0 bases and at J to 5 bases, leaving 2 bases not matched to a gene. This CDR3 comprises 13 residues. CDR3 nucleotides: TGTGCCAGCAGCGTAGCACAGGGGAACGAGCAGTACTTC. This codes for CASSVAQGNEQYF.

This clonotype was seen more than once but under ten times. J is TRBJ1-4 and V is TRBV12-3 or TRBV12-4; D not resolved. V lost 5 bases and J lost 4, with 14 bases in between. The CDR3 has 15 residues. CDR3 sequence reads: CASSPRVSNNEKLFF. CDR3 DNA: TGTGCCAGCAGTCCCCGGGTCTCAAATAATGAAAAACTGTTTTTT.

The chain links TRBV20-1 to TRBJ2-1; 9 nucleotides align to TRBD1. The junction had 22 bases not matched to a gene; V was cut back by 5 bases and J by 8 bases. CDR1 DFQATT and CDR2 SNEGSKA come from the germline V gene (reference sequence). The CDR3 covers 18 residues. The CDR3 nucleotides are TGCAGTGCTGGCCCTGCGACCCCATACAGGGGGCATGGGGATGAGCAGTTCTTC. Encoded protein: CSAGPATPYRGHGDEQFF.

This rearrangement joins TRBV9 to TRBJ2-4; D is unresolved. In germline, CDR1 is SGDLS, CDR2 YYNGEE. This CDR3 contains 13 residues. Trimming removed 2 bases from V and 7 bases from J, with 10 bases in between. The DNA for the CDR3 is TGTGCCAGCAGCGTCCCTGGGGTGAACATTCAGTACTTC. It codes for CASSVPGVNIQYF.